Included here is one T cell receptor beta chain sequence, with context. The germline gives CDR1 MGHDK, CDR2 SYGVNS. The CDR3 is 15 amino acids. V shed 4 bases, J shed 4 bases, and the junction held 6 bases outside the gene matches. Authors' methods: Using reference gene primer amplification, nucleated cell counts were estimated. The data were produced by immunoSEQ multiplex PCR, yet TCRdb's version contains in-frame clones alone and is incomplete. V, J and clone size are those of that table, while D and trimming were read from the DNA. This sample carries about 170,000 clones, around 80% of them seen once, and the ten largest clones take 20% to 25%. The sample originates from a study of blood T cell repertoires in COVID-19. In the study overall: Donors in the United States, Italy and Spain gave samples during acute or convalescent COVID-19. Sources were T cells, B-cell-depleted T cells, or PBMCs; the material itself was cDNA or gDNA.

This chain links TRBV25-1 with TRBJ1-2; 10 bases fit TRBD1. The TCR comes from a woman aged 80 or over with acute or convalescent COVID-19. The sample comprised peripheral blood. CDR3 nucleotide sequence: TGTGCCAGCAGTGGGAGACAGGGGGCGAGCTATGGCTACACCTTC. Translated, it gives CASSGRQGASYGYTF.